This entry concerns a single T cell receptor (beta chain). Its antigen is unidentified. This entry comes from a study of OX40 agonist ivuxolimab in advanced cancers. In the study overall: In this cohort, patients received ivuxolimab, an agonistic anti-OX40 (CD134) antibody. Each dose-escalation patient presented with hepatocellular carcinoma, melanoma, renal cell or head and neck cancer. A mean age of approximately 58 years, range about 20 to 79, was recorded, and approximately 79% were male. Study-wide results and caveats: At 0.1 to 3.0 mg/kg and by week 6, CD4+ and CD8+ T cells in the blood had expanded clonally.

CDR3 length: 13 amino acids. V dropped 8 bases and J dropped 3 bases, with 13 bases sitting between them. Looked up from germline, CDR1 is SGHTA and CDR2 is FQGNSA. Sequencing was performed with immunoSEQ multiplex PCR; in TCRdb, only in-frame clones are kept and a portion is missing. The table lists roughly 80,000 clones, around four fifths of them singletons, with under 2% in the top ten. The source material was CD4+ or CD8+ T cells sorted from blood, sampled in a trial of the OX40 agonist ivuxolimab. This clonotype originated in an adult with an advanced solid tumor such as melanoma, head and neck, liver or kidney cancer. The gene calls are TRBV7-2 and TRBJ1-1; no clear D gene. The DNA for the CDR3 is TGTGCCAGCGGATTCGTGGAGGACACTGAAGCTTTCTTT. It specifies CASGFVEDTEAFF.